This T cell receptor (beta chain) was captured by sequencing in a study of T-cell memory formation after mild COVID-19. Study-level results: There was no confirmation that second-wave clones peaking on day 37 were SARS-CoV-2 specific.

Trimming shortened V by 7 bases and J by 2 bases, and 11 bases separated the two germline ends. This CDR3 has 12 amino acids. Looked up from germline, CDR1 is GTSNPN and CDR2 is SVGIG (reference sequence). From the 5' RACE reads, TCRdb called clonotypes with MiXCR, one entry per CDR3 protein. The sample contains roughly 610,000 distinct CDR3 sequences, around a sixth of which appear only once. Concerning this clonotype: Its antigen is still unknown.

Sequenced input: PBMCs or a T cell subset sorted from them (not recorded which). The chain has TRBV30 and TRBJ1-1; D gene uncertain. This clonotype originated in an adult woman who had mild COVID-19 (a few samples of this study predate the infection). Cell type and time point are not known. In DNA form, the CDR3 reads TGTGCCTTATGGGCCCTTAACACTGAAGCTTTCTTT. Translation gives CALWALNTEAFF.